The 25 T cell receptor beta chains listed next were all sequenced from one sample in a study of blood T cell repertoires in COVID-19. Data came from immunoSEQ multiplex PCR; TCRdb stores just in-frame clones and leaves some out. This table holds fewer than 35,000 clones, approximately 85% found once. Sequencing used peripheral blood. The receptors shown here come from a man older than 75 with active COVID-19.

This chain uses TRBV4-3 with TRBJ1-2; TRBD1 aligns across 7 bases. Losses at the gene ends were 0 bases for V and 5 bases for J; bases not matched to a gene: 12. From germline, CDR1 is LGHNA and CDR2 YSLEER. The CDR3 is made up of 17 amino acids. The CDR3 DNA is TGCGCCAGCAGCCAAGACCCCGGGACAGTGCGGGGTTATGGCTACACCTTC. This translates into CASSQDPGTVRGYGYTF.

The V call is TRBV7-8, the J call TRBJ2-7; weak D call: TRBD2 (5 bases). Trimming pared 5 bases from V and 0 bases from J, leaving 11 bases between. The germline CDR1 and CDR2 sequences are SGHVS and FQNEAQ. The CDR3 contains 14 residues. As DNA, the CDR3 is TGTGCCAGCAGCCCACTAGACCTCTCCTACGAGCAGTACTTC. Translating it yields CASSPLDLSYEQYF.

The chain combines TRBV6-6 with TRBJ1-5; 11 bases align to TRBD1. The CDR3 contains 16 residues. Germline values: CDR1 MNHNY, CDR2 SVGAGI (reference sequence). V shed 5 bases, J shed 7 bases, and the junction held 10 bases outside the gene matches. The CDR3 DNA follows: TGTGCCAGCAGTAACTACGGGACAGGGGGGTACCAGCCCCAGCATTTT. Its protein product is CASSNYGTGGYQPQHF.

This clone has a single count. The chain has TRBV3-1 (or the pseudogene TRBV3-2) and TRBJ1-1; 7 bases match TRBD1. Germline values: CDR1 LGHDT, CDR2 YNNKEL (reference sequence). The CDR3 runs to 13 residues. Unmatched junction bases numbered 2, after V lost 3 bases and J lost 4 bases. The CDR3 nucleotides read TGTGCCAGCAGCCAGCAGGGGGGCACTGAAGCTTTCTTT. This gives the protein CASSQQGGTEAFF.

This rearrangement joins TRBV24-1 to TRBJ2-3, with D possibly being TRBD2 (5 bases). The CDR3 consists of 14 residues. V lost 6 bases to trimming and J lost 2 bases, with 11 bases between them. Looked up from germline, CDR1 is KGHDR and CDR2 is SFDVKD. The CDR3 bases are TGTGCCACCAGTCCAGAGAGGGTCACAGATACGCAGTATTTT. Translated, it gives CATSPERVTDTQYF.

The chain recombines TRBV5-4 with TRBJ1-1, with a tentative D call TRBD1 (5 bases). The CDR3 covers 14 residues. Germline loops: CDR1 SGHNT, CDR2 YYREEE (reference sequence). Trimming pared 0 bases from V and 5 bases from J, leaving 11 bases between. The CDR3 region has the DNA TGTGCCAGCAGCTTGGCTGGGGGGTATACTGAAGCTTTCTTT. Amino acid sequence: CASSLAGGYTEAFF.

The chain combines TRBV10-3 with TRBJ2-7, with 8 bases lining up with TRBD1. Germline CDR1 is ENHRY and CDR2 is SYGVKD. Germline trimming cut 2 bases from V and 0 bases from J; bases unmatched to any gene: 0. The CDR3 contains 14 residues. CDR3 coding DNA: TGTGCCATCAGTGAGACAGGGGGCTCCTACGAGCAGTACTTC. It translates to CAISETGGSYEQYF.

The rearrangement joins TRBV18 to TRBJ2-5; D possibly corresponds to TRBD2 (5 bases). The CDR3 is made up of 12 amino acids. V lost 4 bases to trimming and J lost 5 bases, with 8 bases between them. Germline lookup yields CDR1 KGHSH and CDR2 LQKENI. The CDR3 is CASSRERETQYF. Written as DNA, the CDR3 is TGTGCCAGCTCACGGGAGCGGGAGACCCAGTACTTC.

V usage is TRBV5-1 and J usage is TRBJ2-5, with D perhaps matching TRBD2 (6 bases). Germline lookup yields CDR1 SGHRS and CDR2 YFSETQ. The CDR3 is 14 amino acids. V was clipped by 4 bases and J by 7 bases, with 17 bases between them. Here the CDR3 reads CASSLPGGEATQYF. CDR3 sequence (DNA): TGCGCCAGCAGCCTCCCCGGGGGTGAGGCGACCCAGTACTTC.

The V gene is TRBV5-4, the J gene TRBJ1-1, with a possible D match to TRBD1 (5 bases). The CDR3 is 14 residues long. Trimming shortened V by 5 bases and J by 0 bases, and 11 bases separated the two germline ends. Germline V gene lookup returns CDR1 SGHNT and CDR2 YYREEE (reference sequence). The CDR3 coding sequence is TGTGCCAGCAGTTCACAGGTTATGAACACTGAAGCTTTCTTT. Translated: CASSSQVMNTEAFF. Complete variable domain (other parts from reference TRBV5-4 and TRBJ1-1): ETGVTQSPTHLIKTRGQQVTLRCSSQSGHNTVSWYQQALGQGPQFIFQYYREEENGRGNFPPRFSGLQFPNYSSELNVNALELDDSALYLCASSSQVMNTEAFFGQGTRLTVV.

V is TRBV28 and J is TRBJ1-1; 8 bases map to TRBD1. The V and J ends lost 7 bases and 8 bases, in that order; junction bases with no gene match: 6. Germline V CDR1 and CDR2: MDHEN, SYDVKM. CDR3 length equals 12 residues. The DNA for the CDR3 is TGTGCCAGCACCTTCCAGGGGGCAGAAGCTTTCTTT. Amino acids: CASTFQGAEAFF.

The chain is built from TRBV5-1 and TRBJ1-6; D is possibly TRBD1 (6 bases). The V gene's germline CDR1 is SGHRS and CDR2 YFSETQ. V lost 3 bases and J 8 bases, leaving 18 bases between the germline ends. CDR3 length equals 16 residues. As DNA, the CDR3 is TGCGCCAGCAGCTCAATGGCTGGGGGCGGAGATTCACCCCTCCACTTT. Translated, it gives CASSSMAGGGDSPLHF.

In DNA form, the CDR3 reads TGCGCCAGCAGCTTGGCCAGGGGACAGGGAGTTTTAGGGAACACTGAAGCTTTCTTT. It codes for CASSLARGQGVLGNTEAFF. The J gene is TRBJ1-1, the V gene TRBV5-1; TRBD1 matches 9 bases. V shed 0 bases, J shed 1 base, and the junction held 13 bases outside the gene matches. Germline CDR1 is SGHRS and CDR2 is YFSETQ. The length of the CDR3 is 19 residues. The full variable domain, completed using reference TRBV5-1 and TRBJ1-1, is KAGVTQTPRYLIKTRGQQVTLSCSPISGHRSVSWYQQTPGQGLQFLFEYFSETQRNKGNFPGRFSGRQFSNSRSEMNVSTLELGDSALYLCASSLARGQGVLGNTEAFFGQGTRLTVV.

This clone occurred once. CDR3 nucleotide sequence: TGTGCCAGCAGTGACCTCGGGACAGGACTCACAGATACGCAGTATTTT. This translates into CASSDLGTGLTDTQYF. The chain carries TRBV25-1 and TRBJ2-3, with 8 positions matching TRBD1. The ends lost 3 bases at V and 2 bases at J; junction bases unmatched: 7. This CDR3 is built from 16 residues. Germline V gene data show CDR1 as MGHDK and CDR2 as SYGVNS. The complete variable domain, with remaining parts taken from reference TRBV25-1 and TRBJ2-3, reads EADIYQTPRYLVIGTGKKITLECSQTMGHDKMYWYQQDPGMELHLIHYSYGVNSTEKGDLSSESTVSRIRTEHFPLTLESARPSHTSQYLCASSDLGTGLTDTQYFGPGTRLTVL.

The genes are TRBV15 and TRBJ2-1, with 8 nucleotides matching TRBD1. This CDR3 has 15 residues. Per germline, CDR1 LNHNV and CDR2 YYDKDF (reference sequence). The V gene end was trimmed by 3 bases and the J gene end by 4 bases; junction bases not matched to a gene: 5. CDR3 DNA: TGTGCCACCAGCAGGACGGGGACAGGATACAATGAGCAGTTCTTC. Residues: CATSRTGTGYNEQFF.

The sample holds one count of this clone. This sequence joins TRBV7-2 and TRBJ1-3, with 7 nucleotides matching TRBD1. The trim removed 5 bases at V and 5 bases at J, leaving 6 bases unmatched. CDR3 length: 14 residues. Germline loops: CDR1 SGHTA, CDR2 FQGNSA. In DNA, the CDR3 is TGTGCCAGCAGCCCCGGGACAGTGAGAAACACCATATATTTT. Amino acids: CASSPGTVRNTIYF. Filled out from reference TRBV7-2 and TRBJ1-3, the complete variable domain reads GAGVSQSPSNKVTEKGKDVELRCDPISGHTALYWYRQSLGQGLEFLIYFQGNSAPDKSGLPSDRFSAERTGGSVSTLTIQRTQQEDSAVYLCASSPGTVRNTIYFGEGSWLTVV.

This clone was observed a single time. The rearrangement uses TRBV10-3 and TRBJ2-7, with D possibly being TRBD2 (5 bases). This CDR3 comprises 12 residues. The V end lost 3 bases, the J end lost 3 bases, and 6 bases lay between the germline ends. Looked up from germline, CDR1 is ENHRY and CDR2 is SYGVKD. CDR3 protein: CAISDRGYEQYF. DNA for the CDR3: TGTGCCATCAGTGACCGGGGCTACGAGCAGTACTTC.

This clone was observed a single time. V gene TRBV15 combines with J gene TRBJ1-6; no reliable D call. Germline CDR1 is LNHNV and CDR2 is YYDKDF (reference sequence). This CDR3 is 12 amino acids long. Trimming cost V 0 bases and J 12 bases, with 6 bases left between them. The CDR3 loop is CATSRDRRPLHF. As DNA, the CDR3 is TGTGCCACCAGCAGAGATAGGAGACCCCTCCACTTT. The variable domain in full, with the rest retrieved from reference TRBV15 and TRBJ1-6, is DAMVIQNPRYQVTQFGKPVTLSCSQTLNHNVMYWYQQKSSQAPKLLFHYYDKDFNNEADTPDNFQSRRPNTSFCFLDIRSPGLGDTAMYLCATSRDRRPLHFGNGTRLTVT.

The V gene is TRBV9, the J gene TRBJ1-2, with D possibly TRBD1 on 5 matching bases. Germline CDR1 is SGDLS and CDR2 is YYNGEE. V gave up 3 bases and J gave up 2 bases, with 17 bases separating them. CDR3 length: 16 amino acids. The CDR3 DNA reads as TGTGCCAGCAGCGAGTCCAGGGCCAGGGAAAACTATGGCTACACCTTC. Protein product: CASSESRARENYGYTF. Together with reference TRBV9 and TRBJ1-2, the CDR3 gives the full variable domain: DSGVTQTPKHLITATGQRVTLRCSPRSGDLSVYWYQQSLDQGLQFLIQYYNGEERAKGNILERFSAQQFPDLHSELNLSSLELGDSALYFCASSESRARENYGYTFGSGTRLTVV.

The V gene is TRBV25-1, the J gene TRBJ2-5, with TRBD1 matching over 8 bases. Germline assignment: CDR1 MGHDK and CDR2 SYGVNS. V shed 6 bases, J shed 5 bases, and the junction held 8 bases outside the gene matches. The length of the CDR3 is 14 residues. CDR3 nucleotides: TGTGCCAGCAGAGCTCAGGGGGCAGGCGAGACCCAGTACTTC. Protein sequence: CASRAQGAGETQYF.

This chain joins TRBV7-2 and TRBJ1-1; D might be TRBD1 (5 bases). V was trimmed by 4 bases and J by 5 bases, leaving 11 bases between them. From germline, CDR1 is SGHTA and CDR2 FQGNSA. The CDR3 is 13 residues long. CDR3 in amino acids: CASSSRGGTEAFF. The DNA for the CDR3 is TGTGCCAGCAGCTCCCGCGGGGGGACTGAAGCTTTCTTT.

The CDR3, as DNA: TGTGCCACCACCGGGACAGGGGAAGGTTACGAGCAGTACTTC. Amino acids: CATTGTGEGYEQYF. This sequence joins TRBV10-3 and TRBJ2-7; 10 positions match TRBD1. Germline CDR1 ENHRY, CDR2 SYGVKD. This CDR3 is built from 14 residues. J was trimmed by 4 bases and V by 10 bases; bases with no gene match: 10.

The chain uses TRBV18 and TRBJ2-7; 10 nucleotides align to TRBD1. Germline assignment: CDR1 KGHSH and CDR2 LQKENI. The CDR3 extends over 14 amino acids. Germline trimming cut 9 bases from V and 6 bases from J; bases unmatched to any gene: 11. The CDR3 DNA reads as TGTGCCAGTAAGCAGGGGACAGGGGATCGCGAGCAGTACTTC. It specifies CASKQGTGDREQYF.

This clone was observed a few times. The chain joins TRBV18 to TRBJ2-5; D may be TRBD1 (5 bases). This CDR3 spans 13 amino acids. V lost 2 bases to trimming and J lost 5 bases, with 9 bases between them. Germline V gene data show CDR1 as KGHSH and CDR2 as LQKENI. DNA of the CDR3: TGTGCCAGCTCACCAGGGGCTGGGGAGACCCAGTACTTC. Translated: CASSPGAGETQYF.

The gene calls are TRBV6-5 and TRBJ1-5; unclear D gene. The germline gives CDR1 MNHEY, CDR2 SVGAGI. Trimming took off 6 bases at V and 1 base at J, with 7 bases between the two ends. The CDR3 consists of 13 residues. CDR3 coding DNA: TGTGCCAGCAGGGGCGGGAGCAATCAGCCCCAGCATTTT. It translates to CASRGGSNQPQHF.